The 15 T cell receptor beta chains in this list originate from one sample, sequenced in a study of radiotherapy plus CTLA-4 blockade in lung cancer (dated by TCRdb to the late 2010s). To prepare the library, the immunoSEQ multiplex PCR assay was applied. In its TCRdb copy, this immuneACCESS table keeps in-frame sequences only and misses some clones. Where compared with another copy, unresolved V genes explain less than half of these, and the others have no known cause. Present in this sample are 65,000 to 100,000 clones, roughly four fifths of which were seen just once. Of the sample, 0.75% to 0.85% falls within the top ten clones. The material was peripheral blood, obtained from a patient treated with radiotherapy plus ipilimumab. The receptors derive from a human donor with non-small cell lung cancer who had stable disease on radiotherapy plus ipilimumab.

The chain joins TRBV6-1 to TRBJ1-4; 8 bases fit TRBD1. Per germline, CDR1 MNHNS and CDR2 SASEGT. CDR3 length: 14 amino acids. After removal of 2 bases from V and 7 bases from J, the junction contained 3 bases not matched to a gene. The CDR3 region has the DNA TGTGCCAGCAGTGAAAGTACAGGGGGTGAAAAACTGTTTTTT. Amino acid sequence: CASSESTGGEKLFF.

This chain links TRBV5-6 with TRBJ2-3; D unresolved. Germline CDR1 SGHDT, CDR2 YYEEEE. V was shortened by 1 base and J by 3 bases, with 12 bases between the two germline ends. The CDR3 sequence is 15 residues long. The CDR3 DNA is TGTGCCAGCAGCTTGAGATCCGGACGGACAGATACGCAGTATTTT. Amino acids: CASSLRSGRTDTQYF.

The chain employs TRBV6-5 and TRBJ1-6, with D possibly being TRBD1 (5 bases). The germline V and J ends were trimmed by 2 bases and 7 bases, with 9 bases remaining between them. This CDR3 spans 14 amino acids. Germline CDR1 MNHEY, CDR2 SVGAGI. The CDR3 bases are TGTGCCAGCAGTTACGGGGGAGCCAATTCACCCCTCCACTTT. This codes for CASSYGGANSPLHF.

This clone has a handful of counts. The chain combines TRBV19 with TRBJ1-4; D is ambiguous. Trimming took 7 bases from V and 0 from J, leaving 12 bases between them. The germline V gene encodes CDR1 LNHDA and CDR2 SQIVND (reference sequence). This CDR3 contains 15 residues. The CDR3 here is CASTLDGATNEKLFF. CDR3 bases: TGTGCCAGTACCTTAGACGGAGCAACTAATGAAAAACTGTTTTTT.

The chain combines TRBV9 with TRBJ1-4; D not certain. This CDR3 spans 14 amino acids. Germline CDR1 and CDR2: SGDLS and YYNGEE. Deletions cut 2 bases from V and 2 bases from J, with 7 bases between. The CDR3 region has the DNA TGTGCCAGCAGCGTGACGGCGACTAATGAAAAACTGTTTTTT. Translated, it gives CASSVTATNEKLFF.

The gene calls are TRBV28 and TRBJ1-1; possible D gene TRBD1, 5 bases. V shed 5 bases and J shed 0 bases, with 16 bases lying between them. The CDR3 loop spans 16 amino acids. CDR1 is MDHEN and CDR2 is SYDVKM in the germline V gene. CDR3 DNA: TGTGCCAGCAGTCCTTACCCCCAGGGTATGAACACTGAAGCTTTCTTT. This encodes CASSPYPQGMNTEAFF. Combining the CDR3 with reference TRBV28 and TRBJ1-1 gives the whole variable domain DVKVTQSSRYLVKRTGEKVFLECVQDMDHENMFWYRQDPGLGLRLIYFSYDVKMKEKGDIPEGYSVSREKKERFSLILESASTNQTSMYLCASSPYPQGMNTEAFFGQGTRLTVV.

This rearrangement joins TRBV19 to TRBJ1-5; D perhaps matches TRBD1 (5 bases). Germline V gives CDR1 LNHDA, CDR2 SQIVND (reference sequence). The CDR3 is 15 residues long. The V end was cut by 5 bases, the J end by 1 base, with 12 bases between. In DNA form, the CDR3 reads TGTGCCAGTAGTTGGGGGGTCCCAAGCAATCAGCCCCAGCATTTT. It specifies CASSWGVPSNQPQHF.

The J gene is TRBJ2-1, the V gene TRBV27; D is ambiguous. With 4 bases removed from V and 0 bases from J, the gap between germline ends came to 10 bases. In germline, CDR1 is MNHEY, CDR2 SMNVEV (reference sequence). This CDR3 is built from 15 residues. The CDR3 loop reads CASSYRLSSYNEQFF. The CDR3 DNA follows: TGTGCCAGCAGTTATCGACTCAGCTCCTACAATGAGCAGTTCTTC.

This rearrangement joins TRBV9 to TRBJ2-3; tentative D call: TRBD1 (7 bases). CDR1 SGDLS and CDR2 YYNGEE come from the germline V gene. The ends were cut back, 2 bases at V and 4 bases at J, with 11 bases in the middle. This CDR3 is built from 14 residues. The CDR3 sequence: CASSVGGQSDTQYF. The CDR3 DNA reads as TGTGCCAGCAGCGTCGGGGGACAGTCAGATACGCAGTATTTT.

V and J are TRBV20-1 and TRBJ2-2, with D possibly being TRBD2 (6 bases). Germline lookup yields CDR1 DFQATT and CDR2 SNEGSKA (reference sequence). CDR3 size: 11 residues. V was clipped by 6 bases and J by 6 bases, with 8 bases between them. As DNA, the CDR3 is TGCAGTGCGGCGGGGCCCGGGGAGCTGTTTTTT. It yields the protein CSAAGPGELFF.

This chain uses TRBV18 with TRBJ2-2; D ambiguous. This CDR3 has 15 residues. Germline CDR1 reads KGHSH; CDR2 reads LQKENI. Deletions cut 3 bases from V and 5 bases from J, with 13 bases between. The CDR3 DNA reads TGTGCCAGCTCACCCAAGGACCGATTGACCGGGGAGCTGTTTTTT. It specifies CASSPKDRLTGELFF.

The chain is built from TRBV19 and TRBJ2-1, with a possible D match to TRBD2 (5 bases). Trimming removed 7 bases from V and 4 bases from J, with 17 bases in between. The CDR3 has 15 amino acids. Germline loops: CDR1 LNHDA, CDR2 SQIVND (reference sequence). In DNA form, the CDR3 reads TGTGCCAGTACCCCCTTTGAGGGCGTTTACAATGAGCAGTTCTTC. It specifies CASTPFEGVYNEQFF.

The chain is built from TRBV30 and TRBJ2-7; 13 bases are shared with TRBD2. CDR1 and CDR2 (germline): GTSNPN, SVGIG (reference sequence). This CDR3 is 14 amino acids long. V lost 5 bases and J lost 2; bases outside the gene matches: 3. The CDR3 loop is CAWETSGRAYEQYF. CDR3 DNA sequence: TGTGCCTGGGAAACTAGCGGGAGGGCCTACGAGCAGTACTTC.

CDR3 nucleotide sequence: TGTGCCAGCAGCTTAACTAGAGGGGGCGAGCAGTACTTC. Amino acid sequence: CASSLTRGGEQYF. The V and J genes are TRBV5-8 and TRBJ2-7, with D possibly being TRBD1 (6 bases). There are 13 residues in the CDR3. The V gene's germline CDR1 is SGHTS and CDR2 YDEGEE. V was shortened by 2 bases and J by 6 bases, with 12 bases between the two germline ends.

The rearrangement links TRBV5-1 to TRBJ2-1; D may be TRBD1 or TRBD2 (6 bases each). Looked up from germline, CDR1 is SGHRS and CDR2 is YFSETQ. The CDR3 loop spans 16 amino acids. V was cut by 0 bases and J by 1 base, with 11 bases left in between. CDR3 coding DNA: TGCGCCAGCAGCTTGGCGCAGGGGAGGTCCTACAATGAGCAGTTCTTC. Amino acid sequence: CASSLAQGRSYNEQFF. Using reference TRBV5-1 and TRBJ2-1 for the parts outside the CDR3, the full variable domain is KAGVTQTPRYLIKTRGQQVTLSCSPISGHRSVSWYQQTPGQGLQFLFEYFSETQRNKGNFPGRFSGRQFSNSRSEMNVSTLELGDSALYLCASSLAQGRSYNEQFFGPGTRLTVL.